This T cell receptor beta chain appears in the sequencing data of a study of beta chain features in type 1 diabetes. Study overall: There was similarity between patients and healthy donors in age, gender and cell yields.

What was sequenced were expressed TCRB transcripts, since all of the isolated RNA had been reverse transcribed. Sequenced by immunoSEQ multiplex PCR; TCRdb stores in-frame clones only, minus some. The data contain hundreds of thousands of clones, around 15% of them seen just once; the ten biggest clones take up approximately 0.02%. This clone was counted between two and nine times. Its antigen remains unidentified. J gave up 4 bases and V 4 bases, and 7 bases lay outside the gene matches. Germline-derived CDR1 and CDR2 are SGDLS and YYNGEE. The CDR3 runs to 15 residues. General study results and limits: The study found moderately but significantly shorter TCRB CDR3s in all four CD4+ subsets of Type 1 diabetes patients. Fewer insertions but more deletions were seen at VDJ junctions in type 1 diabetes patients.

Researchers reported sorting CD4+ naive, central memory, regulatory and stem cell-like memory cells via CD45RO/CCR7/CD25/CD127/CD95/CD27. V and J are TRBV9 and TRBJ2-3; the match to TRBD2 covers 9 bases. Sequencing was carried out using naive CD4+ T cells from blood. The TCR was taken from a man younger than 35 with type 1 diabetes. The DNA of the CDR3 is TGTGCCAGCAGCCCCAGACTAGCGGTATCAGATACGCAGTATTTT. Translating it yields CASSPRLAVSDTQYF.